A selection of T cell receptor beta chains follows, all from one sample in a study of CD8 T cells in Susac syndrome. Each CDR3 protein gets one entry after TCRdb re-called the immunoSEQ multiplex PCR reads with MiXCR. This table has some 120,000 distinct CDR3 sequences, around 94% appearing once. Material for sequencing was CD8+ T cells from PBMCs. The receptor set was obtained from a human donor with Susac syndrome. The CDR3 runs from the conserved cysteine through the conserved F or W. D genes are given only for firm matches. Clone size is shown for a subset of rows, as once, few, many or a class of expanded clone.

v_call: TRBV30; clone_size: .; j_call: TRBJ2-7; d_call: TRBD1; cdr3_aa: CASRRDRTYEQYF
v_call: TRBV7-6; clone_size: .; j_call: TRBJ2-5; d_call: .; cdr3_aa: CASSRTYQETQYF
v_call: TRBV9; clone_size: once; j_call: TRBJ2-5; d_call: .; cdr3_aa: CASSVAGAGAQETQYF
v_call: TRBV15; clone_size: .; j_call: TRBJ2-7; d_call: TRBD2; cdr3_aa: CATSLAGASYEQYF
v_call: TRBV13; clone_size: .; j_call: TRBJ1-1; d_call: .; cdr3_aa: CASILGTENTEAFF
v_call: TRBV12-3/TRBV12-4; clone_size: .; j_call: TRBJ2-5; d_call: .; cdr3_aa: CASSNGSETQYF
v_call: TRBV19; clone_size: .; j_call: TRBJ1-5; d_call: .; cdr3_aa: CASSMDSFNQPQHF
v_call: TRBV12-3/TRBV12-4; clone_size: few; j_call: TRBJ2-5; d_call: TRBD2; cdr3_aa: CASSGLAGGSETQYF
v_call: TRBV2; clone_size: .; j_call: TRBJ2-7; d_call: TRBD2; cdr3_aa: CASSMGTSSTYEQYF
v_call: TRBV6-5; clone_size: .; j_call: TRBJ2-1; d_call: .; cdr3_aa: CASSSSAGSYNEQFF
v_call: TRBV7-2; clone_size: .; j_call: TRBJ1-2; d_call: TRBD1; cdr3_aa: CASSFTATGNGYTF
v_call: TRBV20-1; clone_size: once; j_call: TRBJ1-2; d_call: .; cdr3_aa: CSARDSGSYGYTF
v_call: TRBV10-3; clone_size: .; j_call: TRBJ1-2; d_call: .; cdr3_aa: CAITPGRAKGYTF
v_call: TRBV7-9; clone_size: .; j_call: TRBJ1-3; d_call: .; cdr3_aa: CASTGESGNTIYF
v_call: TRBV4-3; clone_size: .; j_call: TRBJ2-3; d_call: TRBD2; cdr3_aa: CASSERGSPDTQYF
v_call: TRBV12-3/TRBV12-4; clone_size: .; j_call: TRBJ1-2; d_call: .; cdr3_aa: CASSLQGRRPYGYTF
v_call: TRBV4-2; clone_size: .; j_call: TRBJ2-3; d_call: .; cdr3_aa: CASSPGATDTQYF
v_call: TRBV19; clone_size: .; j_call: TRBJ1-5; d_call: .; cdr3_aa: CASTSDGGNQPQHF
v_call: TRBV20-1; clone_size: .; j_call: TRBJ2-7; d_call: .; cdr3_aa: CSARGGSSDYEQYF
v_call: TRBV5-6; clone_size: .; j_call: TRBJ1-1; d_call: .; cdr3_aa: CASSLGGGANTEAFF
v_call: TRBV18; clone_size: .; j_call: TRBJ2-1; d_call: .; cdr3_aa: CASSPPSRAPYNEQFF
v_call: TRBV18; clone_size: .; j_call: TRBJ2-3; d_call: TRBD2; cdr3_aa: CASSPVAGAYTDTQYF
v_call: TRBV12-3/TRBV12-4; clone_size: .; j_call: TRBJ2-4; d_call: .; cdr3_aa: CASGTRGNIQYF
v_call: TRBV6-6; clone_size: .; j_call: TRBJ2-7; d_call: .; cdr3_aa: CAAKEGSSYEQYF
v_call: TRBV20-1; clone_size: .; j_call: TRBJ2-2; d_call: .; cdr3_aa: CSAPAFGVANTGELFF
v_call: TRBV15; clone_size: .; j_call: TRBJ2-6; d_call: TRBD1; cdr3_aa: CATRTPGQGISGANVLTF
v_call: TRBV3-1; clone_size: .; j_call: TRBJ1-1; d_call: .; cdr3_aa: CASSQDGDGGGNTEAFF
v_call: TRBV30; clone_size: .; j_call: TRBJ2-1; d_call: .; cdr3_aa: CAWSLGYNEQFF
v_call: TRBV4-3; clone_size: .; j_call: TRBJ2-1; d_call: .; cdr3_aa: CASSQAESSDNEQFF